This TCR beta chain was documented in a study of persistence of HIV-infected CD4 T cells. General observations from the study: Within sorted populations, more oligoclonal TCRs accompanied more oligoclonal proviruses. The rare CMV-responding cells with HIV-1 proviruses were not separately TCR-sequenced.

As concerns this clone: Its antigen remains unidentified.

This CDR3 has 17 residues. V trimming: 4 bases; J trimming: 0 bases; junction bases outside the gene matches: 6. Germline values: CDR1 SGHRS, CDR2 YFSETQ. The stimulus was an HIV-1 Gag 15-mer peptide pool, about 1 ug/peptide/mL. CD40L/CD69 double-negative CD45RO-high memory CD4+ T cells were collected. Undetectable plasma HIV-1 RNA below 50 copies/mL lasted at least 4 years. The immunoSEQ assay was version 4, run in survey mode. Using immunoSEQ multiplex PCR, the repertoire was profiled, and TCRdb retains in-frame clones only, with some absent. The sample records approximately 36,000 clones, over 75% being singletons.

This rearrangement joins TRBV5-1 to TRBJ2-3, with TRBD2 matching over 12 bases. The TCR sequence derives from an adult with HIV. The donor label of this sample is uncertain. This specimen consisted of cultured CD4+ T cells from PBMCs, obtained from a patient who received antiretroviral therapy. CDR3 sequence reads: CASSPRTSGDSTDTQYF. CDR3 coding DNA: TGCGCCAGCAGCCCCCGGACTAGCGGGGATAGCACAGATACGCAGTATTTT.